The rows below give T cell receptor beta chains drawn from one sample of a study of cytomegalovirus exposure and HLA in healthy donors. The method was immunoSEQ multiplex PCR; TCRdb's version includes in-frame clones alone and lacks a portion of them. The table records more than 50,000 clones, about 70% of them present only once. Material: PBMCs. Receptors originate from a woman in her 50s in good health and CMV-seropositive. The CDR3 runs from the conserved cysteine through the conserved F or W. A D gene is named only where the DNA matches it firmly. Part of the rows lack a size; the others show once, few, many or a class for expanded clones.

v_gene	abundance	d_gene	j_gene	CDR3nt	CDR3aa
TRBV4-2	NA	TRBD1	TRBJ2-3	TGTGCCAGCACCCAGACAGGGGCAGATACGCAGTATTTT	CASTQTGADTQYF
TRBV28	NA	NA	TRBJ2-1	TGTGCCAGCAGTTTAGTTGCGGGTCCTAGCTCCCCGAATGAGCAGTTCTTC	CASSLVAGPSSPNEQFF
TRBV4-3	NA	TRBD2	TRBJ2-3	TGCGCCAGCAGCCCAATAGCGGGGGCCAAGGAAGCGCAGTATTTT	CASSPIAGAKEAQYF
TRBV28	NA	NA	TRBJ2-1	TGTGCCAGCAGTTTTTCAGATGAGCAGTTCTTC	CASSFSDEQFF
TRBV7-2	few	NA	TRBJ1-2	TGTGCCAGCAGCTTGTATAGTCCAACTTATGGCTACACCTTC	CASSLYSPTYGYTF
TRBV11-1	NA	TRBD1	TRBJ2-5	TGTGCCAGCAGCCCCGGGGTGGGGACAGGGATTGAGACCCAGTACTTC	CASSPGVGTGIETQYF
TRBV5-1	NA	TRBD2	TRBJ2-3	TGCGCCAGCAGCTTTCCTAGCGGGGGGGCGACAGATACGCAGTATTTT	CASSFPSGGATDTQYF
TRBV4-3	NA	NA	TRBJ1-2	TGCGCCAGCAGCCAAGGGCGGAGGCTAGCGCATGGCTACACCTTC	CASSQGRRLAHGYTF
TRBV28	few	NA	TRBJ2-1	TGTGCCAGCAGTTTAGCGGCACGGCCCTTACAGTTCTTC	CASSLAARPLQFF
TRBV4-1	NA	NA	TRBJ2-1	TGCGCCAGCAGCCAAGCCTCAGGGAAGGAGCAGTTCTTC	CASSQASGKEQFF
TRBV18	once	TRBD2	TRBJ2-3	TGTGCCAGCTCACCTCTAGCGGGAGAAACCACTAGCACAGATACGCAGTATTTT	CASSPLAGETTSTDTQYF
TRBV15	NA	NA	TRBJ2-5	TGTGCCACCACGGGGAAGGGGGGGCGGAAAGAGACCCAGTACTTC	CATTGKGGRKETQYF
TRBV7-2	NA	TRBD1	TRBJ1-5	TGTGCCAGCAGCTTGACAGGGGATCAGCCCCAGCATTTT	CASSLTGDQPQHF
TRBV9	NA	NA	TRBJ2-2	TGTGCCAGCAGCGTAGGGGACAACCGACACACCGGGGAGCTGTTTTTT	CASSVGDNRHTGELFF
TRBV27	NA	NA	TRBJ1-2	TGTGCCAGCAGTTGGCTTCCGCTTAACTATGGCTACACCTTC	CASSWLPLNYGYTF
TRBV14	NA	TRBD2	TRBJ2-1	TGTGCCAGCAGCCAAGTTCTAGCGGGGGAGCAGTTCTTC	CASSQVLAGEQFF
TRBV29-1	NA	TRBD1	TRBJ1-2	TGCAGCGTGAAGGGGGCGTATAACTATGGCTACACCTTC	CSVKGAYNYGYTF
TRBV6-5	NA	NA	TRBJ1-2	TGTGCCAGCAGTTACTCGACGGGACATGCGAGCTACACCTTC	CASSYSTGHASYTF
TRBV7-9	NA	TRBD1	TRBJ2-7	TGTGCCAGCAGCTTAGCGTCAGGGGGCGAGCACCGGCAGTACTTC	CASSLASGGEHRQYF